Here is one T cell receptor (beta chain) with its context. This entry is derived from a study of OX40 agonist ivuxolimab in advanced cancers. The wider study: Each dose-escalation patient presented with hepatocellular carcinoma, melanoma, renal cell or head and neck cancer. Aged roughly 23 to 90 with a mean of 60 years, they were approximately 80% male.

Assay: immunoSEQ multiplex PCR; the TCRdb copy retains only in-frame clones and omits some. The top ten hold under 20% of the sample, which has 57,000 or so clones, approximately 89% seen once. The V segment lost 3 bases and the J segment 0 bases; nucleotides outside the gene matches: 8. This CDR3 is 17 amino acids long. The germline gives CDR1 LGHNA, CDR2 YNFKEQ. This material consisted of CD4+ or CD8+ T cells sorted from blood, taken in a trial of the OX40 agonist ivuxolimab. This rearrangement joins TRBV4-2 to TRBJ2-1, with 7 nucleotides matching TRBD2. The TCR sequence derives from an adult with an advanced solid tumor such as melanoma, head and neck, liver or kidney cancer. CDR3 DNA: TGTGCCAGCAGCCATGAAGCGGGGCCGAGCTCCTACAATGAGCAGTTCTTC. Translating gives CASSHEAGPSSYNEQFF.